This is a list of T cell receptor beta chains from one sample in a study of identical twins. TCRdb fed the 5' RACE reads into MiXCR, producing one record per CDR3 protein. This sample has 250,000 to 300,000 distinct CDR3 sequences, with just under 9.5% found just once. These same data were also listed under a study on yellow fever vaccine responses in identical twins.

What was sequenced was CD8+ T cells sorted from blood. These receptors were taken from a woman in her late teens or twenties in good health. Each CDR3 is given with its conserved first and last residue. D genes are given only for firm matches. Size tells how often a clone was seen (once, few, many) or the class of an expanded clone, and some rows leave it out.

DNA: TGTGCCAGCAGCTCGGACAGGAACCCTTACGAGCAGTACTTC
CDR3: CASSSDRNPYEQYF
J: TRBJ2-7
V: TRBV11-2
D: TRBD1
size: NA
length: 14

DNA: TGCAGTGCTAGAGATACCGAGGCCAGCGGGAGGGTACACGGTACGCAGTATTTT
CDR3: CSARDTEASGRVHGTQYF
J: TRBJ2-3
V: TRBV20-1
D: TRBD2
size: NA
length: 18

DNA: TGCAGTGCTATCGGACTAGCGGGAGGGTACGAGCAGTACTTC
CDR3: CSAIGLAGGYEQYF
J: TRBJ2-7
V: TRBV20-1
D: TRBD2
size: NA
length: 14

DNA: TGCAGTGCTAGAGAGGGACGGCTCTCCTACGAGCAGTACTTC
CDR3: CSAREGRLSYEQYF
J: TRBJ2-7
V: TRBV20-1
D: NA
size: few
length: 14

DNA: TGTGCCACCAGTGATTTGGGACAGCCCTACGAGCAGTACTTC
CDR3: CATSDLGQPYEQYF
J: TRBJ2-7
V: TRBV24-1
D: NA
size: NA
length: 14

DNA: TGCAGTGCTACGGACAGGGGCTACGAGCAGTACTTC
CDR3: CSATDRGYEQYF
J: TRBJ2-7
V: TRBV20-1
D: TRBD1
size: few
length: 12

DNA: TGTGCCAGCAGTACCCCCGGGACTGGGGTTGACAATGAGCAGTTCTTC
CDR3: CASSTPGTGVDNEQFF
J: TRBJ2-1
V: TRBV27
D: NA
size: many
length: 16

DNA: TGCGCCAGCAGCCAAGTAGGACTAGCGGGAGTGGGAGTAGAGACAGATACGCAGTATTTT
CDR3: CASSQVGLAGVGVETDTQYF
J: TRBJ2-3
V: TRBV4-1
D: TRBD2
size: many
length: 20

DNA: TGTGCCAGCAGTTATTTAGAGATGGGGCGAGAGACCCAGTACTTC
CDR3: CASSYLEMGRETQYF
J: TRBJ2-5
V: TRBV6-5
D: NA
size: NA
length: 15

DNA: TGTGCCAGCAGTCTTCGACAGCGTGATCAGCCCCAGCATTTT
CDR3: CASSLRQRDQPQHF
J: TRBJ1-5
V: TRBV28
D: NA
size: NA
length: 14

DNA: TGTGCCAGCTCACCCACTACTGTTGATTTGGCCAAAAACATTCAGTACTTC
CDR3: CASSPTTVDLAKNIQYF
J: TRBJ2-4
V: TRBV18
D: NA
size: few
length: 17

DNA: TGTGCCAGCAGCAGTACCGGGACACCGCTTCAAGAGACCCAGTACTTC
CDR3: CASSSTGTPLQETQYF
J: TRBJ2-5
V: TRBV9
D: NA
size: many
length: 16

DNA: TGCAGTGCCCGGAAAAGGGGATGGAATGAGCAGTTCTTC
CDR3: CSARKRGWNEQFF
J: TRBJ2-1
V: TRBV20-1
D: NA
size: many
length: 13

DNA: TGTGCCACCAGTGATCAAAAGGGTCGGAGCAATCAGCCCCAGCATTTT
CDR3: CATSDQKGRSNQPQHF
J: TRBJ1-5
V: TRBV24-1
D: NA
size: NA
length: 16

DNA: TGTGCCAGCAGTTTTGGCGGGGGGAATACGCAGTATTTT
CDR3: CASSFGGGNTQYF
J: TRBJ2-3
V: TRBV27
D: TRBD2
size: NA
length: 13

DNA: TGTGCCAGCAGGAGCCGGGACTCATACTACGAGCAGTACTTC
CDR3: CASRSRDSYYEQYF
J: TRBJ2-7
V: TRBV6-1
D: NA
size: many
length: 14

DNA: TGCGCCAGCAGCCCGGCCCAGGGAGGAGGGGGGACGGACAATGAGCAGTTCTTC
CDR3: CASSPAQGGGGTDNEQFF
J: TRBJ2-1
V: TRBV5-1
D: NA
size: NA
length: 18

DNA: TGCAGTGCTAGTTTGGGCCCAGCGGCCTCCTACGAGCAGTACTTC
CDR3: CSASLGPAASYEQYF
J: TRBJ2-7
V: TRBV20-1
D: NA
size: few
length: 15

DNA: TGTGCCAGCAGCTTAGTGTCGAGCGGACAAGAGACCCAGTACTTC
CDR3: CASSLVSSGQETQYF
J: TRBJ2-5
V: TRBV11-2
D: NA
size: many
length: 15

DNA: TGCAGTGCTAGTGGGGTTGGACACGAGCAGTACTTC
CDR3: CSASGVGHEQYF
J: TRBJ2-7
V: TRBV20-1
D: NA
size: NA
length: 12

DNA: TGTGCCAGTACCAGAATATGGGGCTATAATTCACCCCTCCACTTT
CDR3: CASTRIWGYNSPLHF
J: TRBJ1-6
V: TRBV19
D: NA
size: many
length: 15

DNA: TGCAGTGCGAGAGACAGGCTCCTCTACGAGCAGTACTTC
CDR3: CSARDRLLYEQYF
J: TRBJ2-7
V: TRBV20-1
D: NA
size: NA
length: 13

DNA: TGTGCCAGCAGCTTAAGTTTGGAGCAGTTCTTC
CDR3: CASSLSLEQFF
J: TRBJ2-1
V: TRBV7-9
D: NA
size: many
length: 11

DNA: TGTGCCAGCAGCTGGGACAGCAAAGGTGAAAAACTGTTTTTT
CDR3: CASSWDSKGEKLFF
J: TRBJ1-4
V: TRBV5-6
D: TRBD1
size: few
length: 14

DNA: TGTGCCAGCAGCAAAGTTCCGGGACAGGGGGCAGATCAGCCCCAGCATTTT
CDR3: CASSKVPGQGADQPQHF
J: TRBJ1-5
V: TRBV21-1
D: NA
size: NA
length: 17

DNA: TGTGCCAGCAGCGAGGAGTACTCCGACGAGCAGTACTTC
CDR3: CASSEEYSDEQYF
J: TRBJ2-7
V: TRBV7-6
D: NA
size: few
length: 13

DNA: TGTGCCAGCAGCCTTCTCTTGGCCTACGAGCAGTACTTC
CDR3: CASSLLLAYEQYF
J: TRBJ2-7
V: TRBV7-8
D: NA
size: NA
length: 13

DNA: TGTGCCAGCAGTGAGACTCTAAGCAATCAGCCCCAGCATTTT
CDR3: CASSETLSNQPQHF
J: TRBJ1-5
V: TRBV25-1
D: NA
size: NA
length: 14

DNA: TGTGCCAGCAGCGAGGGGGGGTACGAGCAGTACTTC
CDR3: CASSEGGYEQYF
J: TRBJ2-7
V: TRBV7-9
D: NA
size: many
length: 12

DNA: TGTGCCAGCAGCCCCCGGATTGGGGGGGCTAACGACGAGCAGTACTTC
CDR3: CASSPRIGGANDEQYF
J: TRBJ2-7
V: TRBV7-9
D: NA
size: few
length: 16

DNA: TGTGCCAGCCAGGAAACTATTGGATACCGCGAGCAGTACTTC
CDR3: CASQETIGYREQYF
J: TRBJ2-7
V: TRBV27
D: NA
size: few
length: 14

DNA: TGTGCCAGCAGTGCGGCCCCCGCGGGCGAGCAGTTCTTC
CDR3: CASSAAPAGEQFF
J: TRBJ2-1
V: TRBV2
D: NA
size: few
length: 13

DNA: TGTGCCAGCAGCCTAGGGACAGGGTTACGAGGGGATGAGCAGTTCTTC
CDR3: CASSLGTGLRGDEQFF
J: TRBJ2-1
V: TRBV11-2
D: TRBD1
size: NA
length: 16

DNA: TGCGCCAGCAGTGAGTGGGGGGCCACAGATACGCAGTATTTT
CDR3: CASSEWGATDTQYF
J: TRBJ2-3
V: TRBV10-2
D: NA
size: many
length: 14

DNA: TGCGCCAGCAGCTTGTCCCCGGCCAACGAGCAGTACTTC
CDR3: CASSLSPANEQYF
J: TRBJ2-7
V: TRBV5-1
D: NA
size: many
length: 13

DNA: TGTGCCAGCAGGACCCCTGAGAGTGAGGGGGATGCTTCACCCCTCCACTTT
CDR3: CASRTPESEGDASPLHF
J: TRBJ1-6
V: TRBV2
D: NA
size: few
length: 17

DNA: TGTGCCAGCAGCTTGGTGCGCCGGGGGGGCCAAGAGACCCAGTACTTC
CDR3: CASSLVRRGGQETQYF
J: TRBJ2-5
V: TRBV5-5
D: TRBD2
size: NA
length: 16

DNA: TGTGCCAGCAGTTACGACAGAAGCCCAGATACGCAGTATTTT
CDR3: CASSYDRSPDTQYF
J: TRBJ2-3
V: TRBV6-5
D: NA
size: few
length: 14

DNA: TGTGCCAGCTCCACAGCCAATACGCAGTATTTT
CDR3: CASSTANTQYF
J: TRBJ2-3
V: TRBV28
D: NA
size: few
length: 11

DNA: TGTGCCAGCAGCGGAATGAGCTCCTACAATGAGCAGTTCTTC
CDR3: CASSGMSSYNEQFF
J: TRBJ2-1
V: TRBV2
D: NA
size: few
length: 14

DNA: TGTGCCAGCGGGGACTATCAGGAGGATACGCAGTATTTT
CDR3: CASGDYQEDTQYF
J: TRBJ2-3
V: TRBV2
D: TRBD2
size: NA
length: 13

DNA: TGTGCCAGCACCACTTCAGGTTTGGGTCAGCCCCAGCATTTT
CDR3: CASTTSGLGQPQHF
J: TRBJ1-5
V: TRBV28
D: NA
size: many
length: 14

DNA: TGTGCCAGCAGTGTCACAGGGGGGACTAGCCTCACCGGGGAGCTGTTTTTT
CDR3: CASSVTGGTSLTGELFF
J: TRBJ2-2
V: TRBV12-3/TRBV12-4
D: NA
size: few
length: 17

DNA: TGTGCCAGCATCCGAGGGACAGCTTCCTACGAGCAGTACTTC
CDR3: CASIRGTASYEQYF
J: TRBJ2-7
V: TRBV7-3
D: TRBD1
size: few
length: 14

DNA: TGCAGTGCTGGGCGGGGCGGGAGGATACCTAGCACAGATACGCAGTATTTT
CDR3: CSAGRGGRIPSTDTQYF
J: TRBJ2-3
V: TRBV20-1
D: TRBD2
size: NA
length: 17

DNA: TGTGCCAGCAGCTTTGGGGGGAGAAGCTCCTACAATGAGCAGTTCTTC
CDR3: CASSFGGRSSYNEQFF
J: TRBJ2-1
V: TRBV5-6
D: NA
size: NA
length: 16

DNA: TGCGCCAGCGCTGTGTCTTATTCCTACGAGCAGTACTTC
CDR3: CASAVSYSYEQYF
J: TRBJ2-7
V: TRBV5-1
D: NA
size: few
length: 13

DNA: TGCGCCAGCAGCTTTTCCGCAGGTTACTATGGCTACACCTTC
CDR3: CASSFSAGYYGYTF
J: TRBJ1-2
V: TRBV5-1
D: NA
size: once
length: 14

DNA: TGTGCCAGCAGTCAGACTAGCGGGCCCGCTACGGCAGATACGCAGTATTTT
CDR3: CASSQTSGPATADTQYF
J: TRBJ2-3
V: TRBV6-1
D: TRBD2
size: few
length: 17

DNA: TGCGCCAGCAGCCAAGATCAACAGGGGCTGGGTGGCGAGCAGTACTTC
CDR3: CASSQDQQGLGGEQYF
J: TRBJ2-7
V: TRBV4-1
D: TRBD1
size: few
length: 16

DNA: TGTGCCAGCAGCTTGCAGGAGGTGGCCGCAGATACGCAGTATTTT
CDR3: CASSLQEVAADTQYF
J: TRBJ2-3
V: TRBV13
D: NA
size: many
length: 15

DNA: TGTGCCAGCAGCTATGGACGGTCGACTGGGGCCAACGTCCTGACTTTC
CDR3: CASSYGRSTGANVLTF
J: TRBJ2-6
V: TRBV11-2
D: NA
size: NA
length: 16

DNA: TGTGCCAGCAGCGTAAACTTTGGGACCCAAAGGGATGAGCAGTTCTTC
CDR3: CASSVNFGTQRDEQFF
J: TRBJ2-1
V: TRBV9
D: NA
size: few
length: 16

DNA: TGTGCCTGGCTCAGCTTAACCGGGGAGCTGTTTTTT
CDR3: CAWLSLTGELFF
J: TRBJ2-2
V: TRBV30
D: NA
size: NA
length: 12

DNA: TGTGCCATCAGTGAGTCTAGGCGGTATCGCCCTCATCAGCCCCAGCATTTT
CDR3: CAISESRRYRPHQPQHF
J: TRBJ1-5
V: TRBV10-3
D: NA
size: few
length: 17

DNA: TGTGCCAGCAGCTTTGGGGGCCTTGGGGCCAACGTCCTGACTTTC
CDR3: CASSFGGLGANVLTF
J: TRBJ2-6
V: TRBV7-9
D: NA
size: NA
length: 15

DNA: TGCAGCGTTGGGGGAGGTCCCTCGGGTGATCAGTACTTC
CDR3: CSVGGGPSGDQYF
J: TRBJ2-4
V: TRBV29-1
D: NA
size: NA
length: 13